What follows is one T cell receptor beta chain and its context. This entry belongs to a study of T cell responses to AZD1222 COVID-19 vaccine. CDR1 and CDR2 from the germline V gene are SGHRS and YFSETQ. V was shortened by 2 bases and J by 4 bases, with 18 bases between the two germline ends. CDR3 length: 17 residues. The method was immunoSEQ multiplex PCR; TCRdb's version includes in-frame clones alone and lacks a portion of them. The table shows about 180,000 clones, with 75% to 90% occurring only once. The source is an adult in good health. The specimen was peripheral blood, collected on day 0 of AZD1222 vaccination. The chain combines TRBV5-1 with TRBJ2-2; D is unresolved. DNA for the CDR3: TGCGCCAGCAGCTTAGGTCGGATAAACGAAGGCACCGGGGAGCTGTTTTTT. It encodes CASSLGRINEGTGELFF.